This is a list of T cell receptor beta chains from one sample in a study of T cell repertoires in cytomegalovirus infection. These receptors have no known antigen. One entry per CDR3 protein results from TCRdb running MiXCR on the reads. The sample has a few hundred thousand distinct CDR3 sequences, about 44% seen once; the top ten hold 35% to 50%. The sample consisted of cultured PBMCs, taken from culture after CMV antigen stimulation. These receptors were collected from a human donor in good health (CMV status not recorded). Some clones in this sample may be carry-over from other donors' samples. CDR3s include the opening cysteine and the closing phenylalanine or tryptophan. Each record gives: V gene, J gene, D gene, clone size, CDR3 DNA, CDR3 protein. The D gene is left open where the match is weak. Clone size, where shown, is once, few, many, or a class for clones that have expanded.

>TRBV11-2|TRBJ2-3|-|-
TGTGCCAGCAGCTTAGGGAGGTTTCACACAGATACGCAGTATTTT
CASSLGRFHTDTQYF
>TRBV5-6|TRBJ1-1|-|-
TGTGCCAGCAGCTTAAAGGGGTGGACTGAAGCTTTCTTT
CASSLKGWTEAFF
>TRBV5-5|TRBJ2-3|-|-
TGTGCCAGCAGCTGGACAGCCTTTATTACGCAGTATTTT
CASSWTAFITQYF
>TRBV7-8|TRBJ2-7|TRBD1|-
TGTGCCAGCAGCTCGAGACAGGGGTCCCCCTACGAGCAGTACTTC
CASSSRQGSPYEQYF
>TRBV7-2|TRBJ2-3|-|many
TGTGCCAGCAGCTTAGGAGCCTCCACAGATACGCAGTATTTT
CASSLGASTDTQYF
>TRBV5-4|TRBJ2-3|TRBD2|-
TGTGCCAGCAGCTCCCGACGGGGGGGCGGACTCGCTGATACGCAGTATTTT
CASSSRRGGGLADTQYF
>TRBV6-6|TRBJ1-1|-|once
TGTGCCAGCACCCCATCTTACACGAACACTGAAGCTTTCTTT
CASTPSYTNTEAFF
>TRBV2|TRBJ2-1|TRBD2|-
TGTGCCAGCAACGGACTAGCGGGAGCTTTCGAGCAGTTCTTC
CASNGLAGAFEQFF
>TRBV7-9|TRBJ1-5|-|-
TGTGCCAGCAGCTTTCTCGGGGGGGCAAATCAGCCCCAGCATTTT
CASSFLGGANQPQHF
>TRBV4-1|TRBJ2-5|TRBD2|-
TGCGCCAGCAGCTTAGTGGGACTAGCGGGGGCGCAAGAGACCCAGTACTTC
CASSLVGLAGAQETQYF
>TRBV19|TRBJ1-1|-|-
TGTGCCAGTAGTATTTTAGCCGGTGGTGGCACTGAAGCTTTCTTT
CASSILAGGGTEAFF
>TRBV25-1|TRBJ2-7|-|-
TGTGCCAGCAGTGAAGGGATCTCCTACGAGCAGTACTTC
CASSEGISYEQYF
>TRBV3-1|TRBJ1-2|-|-
TGTGCCAGCAGCCAAGTTGTTGGCTATGGCTACACCTTC
CASSQVVGYGYTF
>TRBV7-8|TRBJ1-1|-|-
TGTGCCAGCAGCTTAGTCCCCAGGGGTTCCACTGAAGCTTTCTTT
CASSLVPRGSTEAFF
>TRBV2|TRBJ1-5|-|-
TGTGCCAGCAGTGGGGACACCGATAGCAATCAGCCCCAGCATTTT
CASSGDTDSNQPQHF
>TRBV7-6|TRBJ2-2|-|-
TGTGCCAGCAGCCCGGGACCCCCTCCCGGGGAGCTGTTTTTT
CASSPGPPPGELFF
>TRBV27|TRBJ1-2|-|-
TGTGCCAGCAGTTTATATCAGGGGAGGAGCAGTGGAGGCTACACCTTC
CASSLYQGRSSGGYTF
>TRBV7-2|TRBJ2-2|-|few
TGTGCCAGCAGCTTAGACTACGGGGAGCTGTTTTTT
CASSLDYGELFF
>TRBV7-9|TRBJ2-2|TRBD1|few
TGTGCCAGCAGCGGGACAGGGTACACCGGGGAGCTGTTTTTT
CASSGTGYTGELFF
>TRBV7-8|TRBJ2-2|TRBD2|-
TGTGCCAGCAGACGACTAGCGGGAGCATCCGGGGAGCTGTTTTTT
CASRRLAGASGELFF
>TRBV20-1|TRBJ2-3|-|-
TGCAGTGCTAGTCGCGCGGGGGCCACAGATACGCAGTATTTT
CSASRAGATDTQYF
>TRBV7-2|TRBJ2-5|-|few
TGTGCCAGCAGCTCATTGGCGGAGACCCAGTACTTC
CASSSLAETQYF
>TRBV19|TRBJ1-1|TRBD1|few
TGTGCCAGTAGACCCTCCGACAGGGCGGACACTGAAGCTTTCTTT
CASRPSDRADTEAFF
>TRBV12-3/TRBV12-4|TRBJ2-3|TRBD2|once
TGTGCCACCTGGGCTAGCGGCCAAGATACGCAGTATTTT
CATWASGQDTQYF
>TRBV6-1|TRBJ2-3|-|-
TGTGCCAGCAGTGAATTGGGGCGAAATTACCTTAGCACAGATACGCAGTATTTT
CASSELGRNYLSTDTQYF
>TRBV11-2|TRBJ2-1|-|-
TGTGCCAGCAGACAGGGCCCAGGGCAGTTCTTC
CASRQGPGQFF
>TRBV15|TRBJ2-3|-|-
TGTGCCACCAGCAGGGCAGATACGCAGTATTTT
CATSRADTQYF
>TRBV12-3/TRBV12-4|TRBJ1-1|-|few
TGTGCCAGCAAACAGGGAACCCTTGGCCGAGAAGCTTTCTTT
CASKQGTLGREAFF